The clone carrying this TCR beta chain was picked up many times. Germline CDR1 and CDR2: MNHEY and SMNVEV (reference sequence). The CDR3 sequence is 14 residues long. Trimming took 5 bases from V and 3 from J; bases not matched to a gene: 6. Using its own MiXCR run on the RACE reads, TCRdb lists one record per CDR3 protein. The sample gives over 100,000 distinct CDR3 sequences, roughly 9% of which show up once; 2.5% to 3.5% is in the top ten. As to time point: patch test 2, 6 weeks after DPC sensitization. Treatment of the sample: therapeutic diphenylcyclopropenone sensitization with weekly scalp DPC. These data originate in a study of human T cells and chemical hapten exposure.

The V and J genes are TRBV27 and TRBJ1-2; TRBD1 matches at 7 bases. The specimen was whole blood, collected in connection with sensitization to the hapten diphenylcyclopropenone (DPC). This receptor was obtained from a woman in her thirties or forties with alopecia areata. Some clones in this sample may be carry-over from other donors' samples. The CDR3 loop reads CASSPQGEYYGYTF. CDR3 nucleotides: TGTGCCAGCAGTCCCCAGGGGGAATACTATGGCTACACCTTC.